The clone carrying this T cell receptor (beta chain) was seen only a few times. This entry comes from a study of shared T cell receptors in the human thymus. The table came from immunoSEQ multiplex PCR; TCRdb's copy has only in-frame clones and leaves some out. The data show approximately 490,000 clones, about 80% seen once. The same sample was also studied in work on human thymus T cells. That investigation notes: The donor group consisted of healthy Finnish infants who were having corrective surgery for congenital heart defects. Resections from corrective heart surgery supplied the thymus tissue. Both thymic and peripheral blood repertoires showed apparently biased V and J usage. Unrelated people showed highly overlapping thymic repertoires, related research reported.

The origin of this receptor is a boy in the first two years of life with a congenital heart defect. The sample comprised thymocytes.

The CDR3 DNA is TGTGCCAGCAATATCCCTAGCGGGAGGGCAGGAGAGACCCAGTACTTC. Its translation is CASNIPSGRAGETQYF. The chain combines TRBV2 with TRBJ2-5; 12 positions agree with TRBD2. With 7 bases clipped from V and 4 bases from J, the junction kept 10 bases outside the gene matches. CDR3 length: 16 amino acids. CDR1 and CDR2 (germline): SNHLY, FYNNEI.